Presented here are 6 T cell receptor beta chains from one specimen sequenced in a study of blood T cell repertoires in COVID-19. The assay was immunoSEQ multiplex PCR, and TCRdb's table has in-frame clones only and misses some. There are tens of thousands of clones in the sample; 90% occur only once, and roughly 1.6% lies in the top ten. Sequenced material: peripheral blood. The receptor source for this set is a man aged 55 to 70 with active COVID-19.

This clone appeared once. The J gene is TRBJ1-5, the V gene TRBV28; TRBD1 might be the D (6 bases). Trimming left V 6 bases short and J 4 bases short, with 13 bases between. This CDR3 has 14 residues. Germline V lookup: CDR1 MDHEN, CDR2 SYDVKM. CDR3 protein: CASSHLGGNQPQHF. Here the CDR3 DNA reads TGTGCCAGCAGCCATCTAGGGGGTAATCAGCCCCAGCATTTT.

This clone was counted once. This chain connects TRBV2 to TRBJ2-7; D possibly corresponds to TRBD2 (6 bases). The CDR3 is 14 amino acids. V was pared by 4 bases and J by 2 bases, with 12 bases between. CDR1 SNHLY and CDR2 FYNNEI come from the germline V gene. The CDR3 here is CASSARPGAYEQYF. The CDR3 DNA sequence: TGTGCCAGCAGTGCGCGGCCGGGGGCCTACGAGCAGTACTTC.

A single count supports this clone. In nucleotides, the CDR3 is TGTGCCAGCAGCTACAGGGGTGAAAAACTGTTTTTT. It yields the protein CASSYRGEKLFF. The genes are TRBV5-4 and TRBJ1-4, with 7 bases aligning to TRBD1. This CDR3 comprises 12 residues. With V trimmed by 3 bases and J by 7 bases, 0 bases remained unmatched. Germline assignment: CDR1 SGHNT and CDR2 YYREEE (reference sequence). Drawing the rest from reference TRBV5-4 and TRBJ1-4, the complete variable domain is ETGVTQSPTHLIKTRGQQVTLRCSSQSGHNTVSWYQQALGQGPQFIFQYYREEENGRGNFPPRFSGLQFPNYSSELNVNALELDDSALYLCASSYRGEKLFFGSGTQLSVL.

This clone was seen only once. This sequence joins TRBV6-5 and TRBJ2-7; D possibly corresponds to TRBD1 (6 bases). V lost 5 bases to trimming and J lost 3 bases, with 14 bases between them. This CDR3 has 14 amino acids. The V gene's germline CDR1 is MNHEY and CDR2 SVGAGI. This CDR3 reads CASSPGVPLYEQYF. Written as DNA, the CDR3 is TGTGCCAGCAGTCCAGGGGTCCCCCTCTACGAGCAGTACTTC.

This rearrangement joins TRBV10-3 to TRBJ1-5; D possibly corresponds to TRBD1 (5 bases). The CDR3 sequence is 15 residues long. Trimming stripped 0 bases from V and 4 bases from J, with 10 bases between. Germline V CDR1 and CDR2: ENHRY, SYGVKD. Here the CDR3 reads CAISESGDRNQPQHF. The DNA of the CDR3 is TGTGCCATCAGTGAGTCTGGAGACAGAAATCAGCCCCAGCATTTT.

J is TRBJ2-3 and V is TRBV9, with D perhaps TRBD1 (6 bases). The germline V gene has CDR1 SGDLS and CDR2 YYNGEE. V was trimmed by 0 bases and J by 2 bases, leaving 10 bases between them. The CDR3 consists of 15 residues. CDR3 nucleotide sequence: TGTGCCAGCAGCGTAGAACAGGGATACACAGATACGCAGTATTTT. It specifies CASSVEQGYTDTQYF. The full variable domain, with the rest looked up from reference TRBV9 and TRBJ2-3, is DSGVTQTPKHLITATGQRVTLRCSPRSGDLSVYWYQQSLDQGLQFLIQYYNGEERAKGNILERFSAQQFPDLHSELNLSSLELGDSALYFCASSVEQGYTDTQYFGPGTRLTVL.